The T cell receptor (beta chain) under discussion was sequenced for a study of blood T cell repertoires in COVID-19. Study-level background: The origin of the acute and convalescent COVID-19 samples was the United States, Italy and Spain.

Per the original methods: How many nucleated cells were present was estimated from reference gene primer amplification. Assay: immunoSEQ multiplex PCR; the TCRdb copy retains only in-frame clones and omits some. The V and J calls and clone size were taken over from that table, and D and trimming were inferred from the DNA. Here the sample spans about 130,000 clones, around 80% being singletons. The CDR3 runs to 14 residues. Trimming cost V 4 bases and J 6 bases, with 16 bases left between them. The germline CDR1 and CDR2 sequences are KGHSH and LQKENI. The sample was peripheral blood. This clonotype was sampled from a man aged 55 to 70 who had recovered from COVID-19. The chain uses TRBV18 and TRBJ2-7; tentative D call: TRBD1 (6 bases). The CDR3 region has the DNA TGTGCCAGCTCACAAAGACAGGTATCGGGCGAGCAGTACTTC. Protein sequence: CASSQRQVSGEQYF. Full variable domain (missing parts from reference TRBV18 and TRBJ2-7): NAGVMQNPRHLVRRRGQEARLRCSPMKGHSHVYWYRQLPEEGLKFMVYLQKENIIDESGMPKERFSAEFPKEGPSILRIQQVVRGDSAAYFCASSQRQVSGEQYFGPGTRLTVT.